This T cell receptor beta chain was recovered during a study of breast tumors, draining lymph nodes, adjacent tissues. The V and J ends lost 3 bases and 2 bases, in that order; junction bases with no gene match: 8. Germline assignment: CDR1 DFQATT and CDR2 SNEGSKA (reference sequence). The CDR3 has 15 residues. Axillary draining lymph nodes of breast cancer patients supplied the node samples. In TCRdb, the multiplex PCR reads were re-called with MiXCR into one record per CDR3 protein. Of approximately 120,000 distinct CDR3 sequences listed, approximately 21% were seen once; the top ten hold 2% to 2.5%. This clonotype came up many times.

The clonotype originates from a female donor with breast cancer. Some clones in this sample may be carry-over from other donors' samples. The material sequenced was axillary lymph node tissue. J is TRBJ2-7 and V is TRBV20-1, with 9 bases fitting TRBD1. The CDR3 is CSASTGTGFTYEQYF. CDR3 in DNA: TGCAGTGCTAGTACCGGGACAGGGTTCACCTACGAGCAGTACTTC.